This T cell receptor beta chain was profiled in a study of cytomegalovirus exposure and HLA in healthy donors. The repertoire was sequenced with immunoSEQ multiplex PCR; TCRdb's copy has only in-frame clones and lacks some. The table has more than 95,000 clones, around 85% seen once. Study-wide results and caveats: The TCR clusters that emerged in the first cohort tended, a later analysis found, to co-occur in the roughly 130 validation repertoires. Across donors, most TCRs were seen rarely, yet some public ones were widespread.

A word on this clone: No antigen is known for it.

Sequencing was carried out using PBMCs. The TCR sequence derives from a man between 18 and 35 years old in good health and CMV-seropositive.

The CDR3 loop reads CASSQGMRQGNYGYTF. The CDR3, as DNA: TGTGCCAGCAGCCAAGGAATGAGACAGGGGAACTATGGCTACACCTTC. This chain uses TRBV14 with TRBJ1-2; 8 nucleotides align to TRBD1. The V segment lost 1 base and the J segment 2 bases; nucleotides outside the gene matches: 6. Germline V gene lookup returns CDR1 SGHDN and CDR2 FVKESK. The CDR3 length is 16 residues.